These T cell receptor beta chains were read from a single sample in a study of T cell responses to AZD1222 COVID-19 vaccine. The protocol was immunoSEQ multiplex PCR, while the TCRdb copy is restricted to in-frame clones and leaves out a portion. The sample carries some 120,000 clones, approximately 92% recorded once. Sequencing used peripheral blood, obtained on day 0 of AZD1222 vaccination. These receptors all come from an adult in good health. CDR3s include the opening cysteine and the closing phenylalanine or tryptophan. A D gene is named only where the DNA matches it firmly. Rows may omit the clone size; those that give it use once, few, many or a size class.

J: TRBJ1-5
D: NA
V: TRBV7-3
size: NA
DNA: TGTGCCAGCAGCTTGGGAGGGGCGGGTCAGCCCCAGCATTTT
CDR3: CASSLGGAGQPQHF

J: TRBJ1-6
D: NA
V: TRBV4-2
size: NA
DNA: TGTGCCAGCAGCCAAAGGTGGCAGGGCAGCGACTATAATTCACCCCTCCACTTT
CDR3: CASSQRWQGSDYNSPLHF

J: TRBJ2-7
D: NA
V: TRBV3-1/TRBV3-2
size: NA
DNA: TGTGCCAGCAGCCAAGAAGGTCGGGAGCAGTACTTC
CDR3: CASSQEGREQYF

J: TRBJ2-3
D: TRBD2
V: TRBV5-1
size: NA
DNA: TGCGCCAGCAGCTCTACTCTTTGGACTAGCGGGGAGGGTACGCAGTATTTT
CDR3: CASSSTLWTSGEGTQYF

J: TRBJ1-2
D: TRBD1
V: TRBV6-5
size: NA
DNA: TGTGCCAGCCGACAGGGAGGCAACTATGGCTACACCTTC
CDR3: CASRQGGNYGYTF

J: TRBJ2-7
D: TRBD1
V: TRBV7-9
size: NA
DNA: TGTGCCAGCAGCTTAGCAGGGGGCAAAAACGAGCAGTACTTC
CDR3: CASSLAGGKNEQYF

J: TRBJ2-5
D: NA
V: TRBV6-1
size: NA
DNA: TGTGCCAGCAGTGAAGCGAGGTGGTCAGAGACCCAGTACTTC
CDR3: CASSEARWSETQYF

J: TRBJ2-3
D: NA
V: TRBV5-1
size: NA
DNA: TGCGCCAGCAGATCGGCAGCCTCAGATACGCAGTATTTT
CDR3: CASRSAASDTQYF

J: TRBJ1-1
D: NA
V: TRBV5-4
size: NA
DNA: TGTGCCAGCAGCTTGGGTGGGACATTGAACACTGAAGCTTTCTTT
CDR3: CASSLGGTLNTEAFF

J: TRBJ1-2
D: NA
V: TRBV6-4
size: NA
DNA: TGTGCCAGCAGTGACTCGAGCGGATCCTATGGCTACACCTTC
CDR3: CASSDSSGSYGYTF

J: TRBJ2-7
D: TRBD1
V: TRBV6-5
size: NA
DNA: TGTGCCAGCAGCTTTACCGGGACAGGGTCCTACGAGCAGTACTTC
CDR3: CASSFTGTGSYEQYF

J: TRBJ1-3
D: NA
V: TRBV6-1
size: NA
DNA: TGTGCCAGCAGTGAAACAGGATCCAGCTCTGGAAACACCATATATTTT
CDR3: CASSETGSSSGNTIYF

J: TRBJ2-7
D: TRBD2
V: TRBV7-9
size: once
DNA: TGTGCCAGCAGCTCTTGGACTAGCGGGTCAGAATACGAGCAGTACTTC
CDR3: CASSSWTSGSEYEQYF

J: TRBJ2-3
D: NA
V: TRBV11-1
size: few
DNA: TGTGCCAGCAGCCGACCGGGACGGGCCACAGATACGCAGTATTTT
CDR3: CASSRPGRATDTQYF

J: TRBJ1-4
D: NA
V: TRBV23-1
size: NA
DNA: TGCGCCAGCAGTCACCGAGGGGGGGGTGAGTGCGGAATCCGGGAAAAACTGTTTTTT
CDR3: CASSHRGGGECGIREKLFF

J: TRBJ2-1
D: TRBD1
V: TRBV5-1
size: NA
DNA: TGCGCCAGCAACCCCCCCGGGACAGGAAGGTACAATGAGCAGTTCTTC
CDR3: CASNPPGTGRYNEQFF

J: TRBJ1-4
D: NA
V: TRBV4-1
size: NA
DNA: TGCGCCAGCAGCCCGCCGAGGGGTATTGCTAATGAAAAACTGTTTTTT
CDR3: CASSPPRGIANEKLFF

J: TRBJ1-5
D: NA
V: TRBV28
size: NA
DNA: TGTGCCAGCAGTTTATTGGGGGCGGGTGGTCAGCCCCAGCATTTT
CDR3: CASSLLGAGGQPQHF

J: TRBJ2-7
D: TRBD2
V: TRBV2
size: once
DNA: TGTGCCAGCAGACCTAGCGGGGGGACCTACGAGCAGTACTTC
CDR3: CASRPSGGTYEQYF

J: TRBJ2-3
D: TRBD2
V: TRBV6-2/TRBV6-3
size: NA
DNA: TGTGCCAGCAGTTACCCCACCGTAGGGGAGGGCCGGGATACGCAGTATTTT
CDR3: CASSYPTVGEGRDTQYF

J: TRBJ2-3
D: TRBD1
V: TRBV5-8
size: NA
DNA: TGTGCCAGCAGCTTACCCGGGACAGCATGGGATACGCAGTATTTT
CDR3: CASSLPGTAWDTQYF

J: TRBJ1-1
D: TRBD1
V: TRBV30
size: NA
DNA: TGTGCCTGGAGTTGGGACAGGAACACTGAAGCTTTCTTT
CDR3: CAWSWDRNTEAFF

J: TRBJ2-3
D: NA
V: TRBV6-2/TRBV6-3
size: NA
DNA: TGTGCCAGCAGTCGGTCCGGGACGCAGACAGATACGCAGTATTTT
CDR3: CASSRSGTQTDTQYF

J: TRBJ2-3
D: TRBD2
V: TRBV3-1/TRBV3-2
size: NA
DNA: TGTGCCAGCAGCCAAGGAGCTCTAGCGGGGCACACAGATACGCAGTATTTT
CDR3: CASSQGALAGHTDTQYF

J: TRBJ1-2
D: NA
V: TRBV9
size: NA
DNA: TGTGCCAGCAGCCCACCGACAGGAGTTGGCTACACCTTC
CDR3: CASSPPTGVGYTF

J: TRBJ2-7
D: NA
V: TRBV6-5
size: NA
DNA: TGTGCCAGCAGTTACCCCGAGCAGTACTTC
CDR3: CASSYPEQYF

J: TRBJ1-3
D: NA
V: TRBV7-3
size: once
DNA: TGTGCCAGCAGCCCAAGGACCCAAGGAGACACCATATATTTT
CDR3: CASSPRTQGDTIYF

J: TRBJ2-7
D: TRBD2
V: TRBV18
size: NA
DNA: TGTGCCAGCTCACCGACTAGCGGGAGCTCCTACGAGCAGTACTTC
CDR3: CASSPTSGSSYEQYF

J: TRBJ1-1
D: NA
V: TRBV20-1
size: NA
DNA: TGCAGTGCTAGTTGGGAGAACACTGAAGCTTTCTTT
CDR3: CSASWENTEAFF

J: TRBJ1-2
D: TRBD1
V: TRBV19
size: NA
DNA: TGTGCCAGTAGTTGGGACAGGCGGGTCTATGGCTACACCTTC
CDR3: CASSWDRRVYGYTF

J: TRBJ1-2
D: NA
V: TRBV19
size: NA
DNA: TGTGCCAGTAGTATTTACAGCCGATATGGCTACACCTTC
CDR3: CASSIYSRYGYTF

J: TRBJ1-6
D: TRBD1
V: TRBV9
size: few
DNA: TGTGCCAGCAGCTCAGGACAGGGAGTGGCACCCCTCCACTTT
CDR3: CASSSGQGVAPLHF

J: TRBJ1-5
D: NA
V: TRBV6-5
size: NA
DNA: TGTGCCAGCAGGTGGACAGTCACGGGTCAGCCCCAGCATTTT
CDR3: CASRWTVTGQPQHF

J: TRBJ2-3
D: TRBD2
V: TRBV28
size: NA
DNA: TGTGGTAGCGGGGGTATTGACCCCGATACGCAGTATTTT
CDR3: CGSGGIDPDTQYF

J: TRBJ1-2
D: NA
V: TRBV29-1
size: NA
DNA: TGCAGCGTTGGGGACATTGGCTACACCTTC
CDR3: CSVGDIGYTF

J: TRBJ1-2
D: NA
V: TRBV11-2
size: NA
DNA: TGTGCCAGCAGCTTAGAGGCAGCTTCTAACTATGGCTACACCTTC
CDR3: CASSLEAASNYGYTF

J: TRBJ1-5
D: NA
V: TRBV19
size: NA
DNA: TGTGCCACGTATTCCAGGTATAGCAATCAGCCCCAGCATTTT
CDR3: CATYSRYSNQPQHF

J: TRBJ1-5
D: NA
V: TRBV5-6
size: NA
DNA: TGTGCCAGCAGTGTAACATCGGCCTGGGATCAGCCCCAGCATTTT
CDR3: CASSVTSAWDQPQHF

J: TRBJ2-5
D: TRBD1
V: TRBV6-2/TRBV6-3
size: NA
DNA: TGTGCCAGCAGCTGGGGACAGGGGGGTCTTTTGGCCCAGTACTTC
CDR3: CASSWGQGGLLAQYF

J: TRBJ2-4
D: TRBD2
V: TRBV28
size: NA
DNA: TGTGCCAGCAGTTCCAGCGGGAGCCCAAAAAACATTCAGTACTTC
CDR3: CASSSSGSPKNIQYF

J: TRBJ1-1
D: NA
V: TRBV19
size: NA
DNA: TGTGCCAGTAGTAGGGGGGGGTCGAGGAATGGTGAAGCTTTCTTT
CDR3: CASSRGGSRNGEAFF

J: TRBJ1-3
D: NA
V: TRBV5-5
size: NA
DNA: TGTGCCAGCAACCAGGGGTGGGGAGGAAACACCATATATTTT
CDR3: CASNQGWGGNTIYF

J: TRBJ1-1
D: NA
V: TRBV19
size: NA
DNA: TGTGCCAGTAGTACGTTTGCTGTCGCTTTCTTT
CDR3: CASSTFAVAFF

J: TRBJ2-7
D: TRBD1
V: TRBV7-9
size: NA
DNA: TGTGCCAGCAGCTTAGACCCAGGGGGATCCTACGAGCAGTACTTC
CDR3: CASSLDPGGSYEQYF

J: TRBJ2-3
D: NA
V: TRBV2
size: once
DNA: TGTGCCAGCATCTTGACAGGACTCCCCACAGATACGCAGTATTTT
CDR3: CASILTGLPTDTQYF

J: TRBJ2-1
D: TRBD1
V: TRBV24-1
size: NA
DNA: TGTGCCACCAGTGATCCGGGACAGGGGAATATCCATGAGCAGTTCTTC
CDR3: CATSDPGQGNIHEQFF

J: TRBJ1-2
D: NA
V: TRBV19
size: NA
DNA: TGTGCCAGTAGTATAGGCAGGGGAGCTAACTATGGCTACACCTTC
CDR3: CASSIGRGANYGYTF

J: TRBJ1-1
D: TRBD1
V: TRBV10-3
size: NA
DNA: TGTGCCATCAGTGAGGTTCCAGGGGGAGTGGACACTGAAGCTTTCTTT
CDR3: CAISEVPGGVDTEAFF

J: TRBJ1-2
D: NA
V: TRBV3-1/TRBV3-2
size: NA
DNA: TGTGCCAGCAGCGAGACGGATACCCTCTACGGCTACACCTTC
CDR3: CASSETDTLYGYTF

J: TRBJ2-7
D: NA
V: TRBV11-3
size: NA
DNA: TGTGCCAGCAGCTTGGGTCCTACCTACGAGCAGTACTTC
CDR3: CASSLGPTYEQYF

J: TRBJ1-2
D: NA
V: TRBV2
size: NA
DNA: TGTGCCAGCAGTGTGCAGGGGTCGGATGGCTACACCTTC
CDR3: CASSVQGSDGYTF

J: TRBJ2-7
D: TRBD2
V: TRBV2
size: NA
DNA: TGTGCCAGCAGTGGACTAGCTGTTACGTACGAGCAGTACTTC
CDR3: CASSGLAVTYEQYF

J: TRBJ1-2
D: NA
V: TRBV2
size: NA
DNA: TGTGCCAGCTCCCTCTCCTCCTCAGGTACCTATGGCTACACCTTC
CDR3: CASSLSSSGTYGYTF

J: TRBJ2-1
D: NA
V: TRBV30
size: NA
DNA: TGTGCCTGGTGGCGGGGACCTTACAATGAGCAGTTCTTC
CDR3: CAWWRGPYNEQFF

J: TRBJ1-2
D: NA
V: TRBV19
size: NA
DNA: TGTGCCAGTATGGCAGGGCTTTTTGGCTACACCTTC
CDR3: CASMAGLFGYTF